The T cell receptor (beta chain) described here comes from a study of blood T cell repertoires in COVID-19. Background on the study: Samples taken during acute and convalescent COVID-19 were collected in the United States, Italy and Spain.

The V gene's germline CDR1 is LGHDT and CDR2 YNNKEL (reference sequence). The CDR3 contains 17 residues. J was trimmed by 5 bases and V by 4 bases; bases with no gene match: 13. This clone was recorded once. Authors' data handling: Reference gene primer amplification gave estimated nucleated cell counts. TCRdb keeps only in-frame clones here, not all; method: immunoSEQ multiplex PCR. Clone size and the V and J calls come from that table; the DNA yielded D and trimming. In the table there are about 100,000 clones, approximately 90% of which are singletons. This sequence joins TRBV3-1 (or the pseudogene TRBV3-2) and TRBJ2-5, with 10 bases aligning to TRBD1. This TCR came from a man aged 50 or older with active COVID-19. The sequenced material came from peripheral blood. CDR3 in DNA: TGTGCCAGCAGCCGCCCTGCCCGGGACAGGGGTGGGGAGACCCAGTACTTC. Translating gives CASSRPARDRGGETQYF.